What follows are 13 T cell receptor beta chains derived from one specimen sequenced in a study of memory CD4+ T cells and cytomegalovirus serostatus. The sort gate was single viable CD3+CD4+CD8-CD45RO+ cells for memory CD4+ T cells. Generated by immunoSEQ multiplex PCR, the TCRdb table keeps only in-frame clones and is missing some. The repertoire includes about 50,000 clones, roughly 73% of them detected once, and approximately 0.61% sits in the top ten. The sequencing input was memory CD4+ T cells from blood. These TCRs come from an adult in good health and CMV-seronegative.

DNA of the CDR3: TGTGCCAGCACTACTCTCCGGAGGGCGACCGGGGAGCTGTTTTTT. Amino acids: CASTTLRRATGELFF. This chain uses TRBV7-2 with TRBJ2-2; D is possibly TRBD2 (6 bases). This CDR3 has 15 residues. Germline V CDR1 and CDR2: SGHTA, FQGNSA. Trimming stripped 7 bases from V and 5 bases from J, with 17 bases between.

The chain recombines TRBV15 with TRBJ2-1; 8 bases agree with TRBD2. The CDR3 length is 14 residues. CDR1 and CDR2 from the germline V gene are LNHNV and YYDKDF (reference sequence). V was clipped by 9 bases and J by 0 bases; unmatched bases: 4. In DNA, the CDR3 is TGTGCCACGGGACGGGGGGGCTCCTACAATGAGCAGTTCTTC. Translating gives CATGRGGSYNEQFF.

This chain connects TRBV10-1 to TRBJ2-2, with TRBD1 identical over 8 bases. CDR1 is WNHNN, CDR2 SYGVQD, per germline (reference sequence). This CDR3 is built from 15 residues. The V segment lost 8 bases and the J segment 6 bases; nucleotides outside the gene matches: 11. CDR3 sequence reads: CASLLDRVTPGELFF. CDR3 in DNA: TGCGCCAGCCTCCTGGACAGGGTGACCCCCGGGGAGCTGTTTTTT.

The rearrangement uses TRBV28 and TRBJ2-1; 7 bases align to TRBD1. The CDR3 is 15 amino acids. Trimming removed 5 bases from V and 5 bases from J; junction bases left unmatched: 9. Germline CDR1 is MDHEN and CDR2 is SYDVKM. CDR3 DNA: TGTGCCAGCAGTCCCCAGGGGGTCTTCGACAATGAGCAGTTCTTC. It is translated as CASSPQGVFDNEQFF.

The V call is TRBV2, the J call TRBJ2-7; no reliable D call. This CDR3 spans 14 amino acids. The V end was cut by 2 bases, the J end by 7 bases, with 15 bases between. Germline-derived CDR1 and CDR2 are SNHLY and FYNNEI. CDR3 in amino acids: CASSEQSRQDEQYF. The CDR3 region has the DNA TGTGCCAGCAGTGAACAGTCGCGTCAGGATGAGCAGTACTTC. Full variable domain (rest looked up from reference TRBV2 and TRBJ2-7): EPEVTQTPSHQVTQMGQEVILRCVPISNHLYFYWYRQILGQKVEFLVSFYNNEISEKSEIFDDQFSVERPDGSNFTLKIRSTKLEDSAMYFCASSEQSRQDEQYFGPGTRLTVT.

The rearrangement joins TRBV11-2 to TRBJ1-1; 7 bases line up with TRBD1. This CDR3 has 15 residues. The V gene's germline CDR1 is SGHAT and CDR2 FQNNGV. Germline trimming cut 3 bases from V and 3 bases from J; bases unmatched to any gene: 7. The CDR3, as DNA: TGTGCCAGCAGCTTGGATCTAGGGGGCGACACTGAAGCTTTCTTT. The encoded protein is CASSLDLGGDTEAFF.

The V gene is TRBV9, the J gene TRBJ1-6, with D maybe TRBD1 (5 bases). V shed 5 bases and J shed 5 bases, with 8 bases lying between them. The CDR3 covers 13 residues. From germline, CDR1 is SGDLS and CDR2 YYNGEE. Here the CDR3 DNA reads TGTGCCAGCAGTGAGGGGAATAATTCACCCCTCCACTTT. Amino acid sequence: CASSEGNNSPLHF.

This chain connects TRBV5-1 to TRBJ2-7; 9 bases agree with TRBD1. In germline, CDR1 is SGHRS, CDR2 YFSETQ. Trimming took 4 bases from V and 5 from J; bases not matched to a gene: 10. The CDR3 spans 15 residues. The CDR3 DNA reads TGCGCCAGCAGCAAACAGGGACAGGGACTCGACGAGCAGTACTTC. Encoded protein: CASSKQGQGLDEQYF.

The V call is TRBV10-3, the J call TRBJ2-7; 8 positions agree with TRBD1. CDR3 length equals 13 residues. Germline lookup yields CDR1 ENHRY and CDR2 SYGVKD. J lost 7 bases, V lost 4 bases, and 6 bases had no gene match. The CDR3 region has the DNA TGTGCCATCAGTGGCCTACAGGGGGAAGAGCAGTACTTC. Protein: CAISGLQGEEQYF.

The chain carries TRBV28 and TRBJ1-4; 7 bases match TRBD1. Trimming removed 9 bases from V and 13 bases from J; junction bases left unmatched: 14. CDR1 is MDHEN, CDR2 SYDVKM, per germline. The CDR3 extends over 13 amino acids. As DNA, the CDR3 is TGTGCCAGTCAGACAGGGTACATTGGGGGACTGTTTTTT. The encoded protein is CASQTGYIGGLFF.

This clone occurred once. The rearrangement uses TRBV5-4 and TRBJ2-7, with 8 bases identical to TRBD1. Germline V gene sequence: CDR1 SGHNT, CDR2 YYREEE (reference sequence). The CDR3 runs to 14 residues. V shed 5 bases, J shed 5 bases, and the junction held 9 bases outside the gene matches. The CDR3, as DNA: TGTGCCAGCAGGGCTGCCGACAGGGGTAACGAGCAGTACTTC. Its protein product is CASRAADRGNEQYF. Full variable domain (outside the CDR3, taken from reference TRBV5-4 and TRBJ2-7): ETGVTQSPTHLIKTRGQQVTLRCSSQSGHNTVSWYQQALGQGPQFIFQYYREEENGRGNFPPRFSGLQFPNYSSELNVNALELDDSALYLCASRAADRGNEQYFGPGTRLTVT.

The gene calls are TRBV6-6 and TRBJ1-2, with 7 nucleotides matching TRBD1. The germline CDR1 and CDR2 sequences are MNHNY and SVGAGI (reference sequence). The CDR3 loop spans 12 amino acids. J was trimmed by 5 bases and V by 7 bases; bases with no gene match: 4. The CDR3 DNA is TGTGCCAGCAATAAACAGGGGTATGGCTACACCTTC. Amino acids: CASNKQGYGYTF.

The genes are TRBV19 and TRBJ2-2; TRBD1 matches at 8 bases. The CDR3 contains 16 residues. Germline values: CDR1 LNHDA, CDR2 SQIVND (reference sequence). With V trimmed by 4 bases and J by 1 base, 5 bases remained unmatched. The CDR3 reads CASSREDRVNTGELFF. The CDR3 coding sequence is TGTGCCAGTAGTAGAGAGGACAGGGTGAACACCGGGGAGCTGTTTTTT.